The entry below gives a single T cell receptor beta chain sequence along with its context. The antigen this receptor binds is unknown. No per-base quality is available; no much larger clone lies one base away. The lymph node samples were taken from the axillary draining lymph nodes of breast cancer patients. Sequencing was carried out with an Illumina HiSeq 2000. TCR beta chain libraries were generated through multiplex PCR amplification. High-throughput sequencing was used to analyze the amplified TCR beta chain products. The public reads were quality trimmed at Q25 with fastp and then assembled into clones with MiXCR by TCRdb, keeping productive beta chains. Rows with one shared CDR3 protein collapse into an entry with the most common genes and DNA. This sample holds around 190,000 distinct CDR3 sequences; 25% to 40% were observed only once. The ten largest clones add up to around 4.5% of the sample.

The cysteine opens and the phenylalanine closes a CDR3 of 17 amino acids. This entry keeps only the CDR3 DNA: 51 bases, framed from base 1. From the germline V gene (reference sequence), CDR1 is PRHDT and CDR2 is FYEKMQ. The germline ends are 19 bases apart after V is trimmed by 2 bases and J by 3 bases. This entry is derived from a study of breast tumors, draining lymph nodes, adjacent tissues (dated by TCRdb to between 2015 and 2016). About the full investigation: TCR beta repertoires were compared across tumor, adjacent nontumor tissue and axillary lymph nodes obtained from breast cancer patients. The study aimed to assess the relationships and possible T-cell exchange between tumor, surrounding tissue and draining lymph node repertoires in human breast cancer. Overall study outcomes, separate from this receptor: In luminal-like breast cancer, tumor and nontumor tissue repertoires resembled each other significantly more than in basal-like breast cancer. Rather than being directly demonstrated, the conclusion that tumor T cells originate in lymph nodes was presented as consistent with a hypothesis. The data were considered consistent with most tumor T cells being derived from the lymph node and subsequently expanding within tumor tissue. Tumor T-cell repertoires showed less diversity than lymph node repertoires and more diversity than nontumor tissue repertoires, and tumor T-cell repertoires showed preferential V and J gene usage.

The chain joins TRBV13 to TRBJ1-2; the D region possibly corresponds to TRBD1 (5 bases align). The receptor's source is a female donor with breast cancer. Some clones in this sample may be carry-over from other donors' samples. Sequencing was performed on axillary lymph node tissue. CDR3 sequence: CASSLPGWGDSYYGYTF. In nucleotides, the sequence is TGTGCCAGCAGCTTACCTGGGTGGGGGGACTCTTACTATGGCTACACCTTC. The full variable domain, with segments outside the CDR3 supplied by the reference TRBV13 and TRBJ1-2 proteins, appears as AAGVIQSPRHLIKEKRETATLKCYPIPRHDTVYWYQQGPGQDPQFLISFYEKMQSDKGSIPDRFSAQQFSDYHSELNMSSLELGDSALYFCASSLPGWGDSYYGYTFGSGTRLTVV.